This T cell receptor beta chain was sequenced for a study of a mutant IDH1 vaccine in newly diagnosed glioma. Study context: Beginning 4-6 weeks after radiotherapy alone, or with temozolomide cycles, vaccination took place. Patients got radiotherapy, temozolomide, or both beforehand, and most got both. In the visit schedule, V12 fell in week 35, while V13 fell in week 47. Study outcomes and limitations: Apparently, pseudoprogression bore no relation to changes among the top peripheral T cell clonotypes.

TCRdb keeps only in-frame clones here, not all; method: immunoSEQ multiplex PCR. The data hold about 60,000 clones, with approximately 81% observed a single time. The time point here: week 35, safety follow-up. Every vaccine dose comprised 300 ug of mutant IDH1 20-mer peptide plus topical imiquimod. As to this clone: What it binds is unknown.

CDR3 length: 10 amino acids. Trimming cost V 6 bases and J 7 bases, with 7 bases left between them. Germline V gives CDR1 DFQATT, CDR2 SNEGSKA (reference sequence). The chain employs TRBV20-1 and TRBJ2-1; D remains unclear. The receptor comes from a man aged 25-45 years with glioma. Sequencing was performed on PBMCs, taken from a glioma patient whose treatment included an IDH1 peptide vaccine. CDR3 sequence: CSAPLNEQFF. As DNA, the CDR3 is TGCAGTGCCCCTTTAAATGAGCAGTTCTTC.